These T cell receptor beta chains were read from a single sample in a study of immune evolution from preneoplasia to lung adenocarcinoma. The assay was immunoSEQ multiplex PCR, and TCRdb's table has in-frame clones only and misses some. The sample has around 4,600 clones, around 77% seen once; the top ten hold approximately 9.5%. The sample was FFPE minimally invasive lung adenocarcinoma tissue. The receptors originated from a person aged 60-80 years with lung adenocarcinoma. The CDR3 runs from the conserved cysteine through the conserved F or W. D genes are given only for firm matches. Not all rows give a size; the values are once, few, many and, for expanded clones, a class.

d_call j_call clone_size v_call cdr3_aa cdr3_nt
. TRBJ2-2 few TRBV30 CAWTQRLGFRTGELFF TGTGCCTGGACACAAAGACTAGGGTTCCGGACCGGGGAGCTGTTTTTT
. TRBJ2-5 . TRBV27 CASSYGGMGSQTQYF TGTGCCAGCAGTTATGGCGGGATGGGCAGCCAGACCCAGTACTTC
. TRBJ2-2 . TRBV29-1 CSVAGPLSQAGELFF TGCAGCGTTGCCGGTCCCCTCAGTCAGGCCGGGGAGCTGTTTTTT
TRBD1 TRBJ2-7 few TRBV13 CASSLPPPGQGGEQYF TGTGCCAGCAGCCTCCCCCCACCGGGACAGGGAGGCGAGCAGTACTTC
TRBD1 TRBJ1-3 . TRBV28 CASSRDRGTGNTIYF TGTGCCAGCAGTCGGGACAGGGGGACGGGAAACACCATATATTTT
. TRBJ1-2 . TRBV11-2 CASSFARNGGSGYTF TGTGCCAGCAGCTTCGCACGAAATGGGGGCTCTGGCTACACCTTC
. TRBJ1-5 few TRBV29-1 CSVESGGSRRNQPQHF TGCAGCGTTGAATCGGGAGGGTCCCGTCGCAATCAGCCCCAGCATTTT
. TRBJ1-4 . TRBV7-8 CASSLPGKAYEKLFF TGTGCCAGCAGCTTACCAGGTAAAGCTTATGAAAAACTGTTTTTT
. TRBJ2-3 . TRBV5-1 CASRGGTQFFDTQYF TGCGCCAGCAGAGGGGGGACACAGTTTTTCGATACGCAGTATTTT
. TRBJ2-2 few TRBV2 CASSEDRPNTGELFF TGTGCCAGCAGTGAAGATAGGCCTAACACCGGGGAGCTGTTTTTT
TRBD2 TRBJ2-7 few TRBV5-1 CASSLESATSGRAQYEQYF TGCGCCAGCAGCTTGGAATCGGCGACTAGCGGGAGGGCCCAATACGAGCAGTACTTC
. TRBJ2-5 . TRBV11-2 CASSLWRRETQYF TGTGCCAGCAGCTTGTGGCGGCGGGAGACCCAGTACTTC
TRBD1 TRBJ1-5 . TRBV6-6 CASSSQGAGGNQPQHF TGTGCCAGCAGTTCGCAGGGGGCGGGGGGCAATCAGCCCCAGCATTTT
. TRBJ2-3 . TRBV7-2 CASSLGWKDTQYF TGTGCCAGCAGCTTAGGTTGGAAGGATACGCAGTATTTT
. TRBJ1-5 . TRBV5-8 CASSLLGGYSNQPQHF TGTGCCAGCAGCTTGTTGGGGGGGTATAGCAATCAGCCCCAGCATTTT
. TRBJ1-1 . TRBV14 CASSQDLHRVNTEAFF TGTGCCAGCAGCCAAGATTTGCACAGGGTGAACACTGAAGCTTTCTTT
. TRBJ2-3 . TRBV9 CASSTKGDYTDTQYF TGTGCCAGCAGCACGAAAGGCGATTACACAGATACGCAGTATTTT
. TRBJ2-1 once TRBV30 CAWSARGKLSWEQFF TGTGCCTGGAGCGCTCGCGGGAAATTATCATGGGAGCAGTTCTTC
TRBD2 TRBJ2-5 . TRBV29-1 CSAPLVAGGREGETQYF TGCAGCGCCCCCTTAGTAGCGGGAGGGCGGGAGGGAGAGACCCAGTACTTC
TRBD1 TRBJ2-3 . TRBV5-1 CASSTDRVSYTQYF TGCGCCAGCAGCACGGACAGGGTTTCGTATACGCAGTATTTT
. TRBJ1-4 . TRBV18 CASSPGIGEKLFF TGTGCCAGCTCACCAGGGATCGGTGAAAAACTGTTTTTT
. TRBJ1-1 . TRBV7-9 CASSAGVGTEAFF TGTGCCAGCAGCGCAGGGGTGGGGACTGAAGCTTTCTTT
. TRBJ2-7 . TRBV2 CASRRDGPYEQYF TGTGCCAGCAGGCGGGACGGACCCTACGAGCAGTACTTC
. TRBJ2-7 . TRBV29-1 CSALGTVYEQYF TGCAGCGCCCTGGGGACCGTCTACGAGCAGTACTTC
TRBD2 TRBJ2-1 . TRBV5-1 CASSTAGGRVHEQFF TGCGCCAGCAGCACAGCGGGAGGACGGGTCCATGAGCAGTTCTTC
TRBD2 TRBJ2-3 . TRBV28 CASSEPGLAVEDTQYF TGTGCCAGCAGTGAGCCGGGACTAGCGGTAGAGGATACGCAGTATTTT
. TRBJ2-7 . TRBV29-1 CSAARGGVSRSYEQYF TGCAGCGCCGCGAGGGGGGGGGTCTCACGCTCCTACGAGCAGTACTTC